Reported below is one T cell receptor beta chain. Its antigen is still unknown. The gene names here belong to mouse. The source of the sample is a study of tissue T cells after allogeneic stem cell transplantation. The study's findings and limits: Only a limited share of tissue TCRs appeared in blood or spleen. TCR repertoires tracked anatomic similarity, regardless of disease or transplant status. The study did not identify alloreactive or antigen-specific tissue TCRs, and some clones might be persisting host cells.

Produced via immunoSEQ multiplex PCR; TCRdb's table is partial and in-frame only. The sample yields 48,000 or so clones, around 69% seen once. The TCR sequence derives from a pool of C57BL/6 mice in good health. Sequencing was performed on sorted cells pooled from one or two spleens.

CDR3 region: CASSPQGLYNSPLYF. CDR3 DNA, as far as it was read: TGTGCCAGCAGCCCCCAGGGACTCTATAATTCGCCCCTCTAC. This chain joins TRBV2 and TRBJ1-6, with TRBD1 as a possible D gene (5 bases). The missing CDR3 end, 1 residue past where the read stops, is filled in from the germline J gene. TRBJ1-6 is an open reading frame whose function is uncertain. This CDR3 spans 15 amino acids. CDR1 is LGHNA and CDR2 is YSYQKL in the germline V gene. V gave up 4 bases and J gave up 3 bases, with 10 bases separating them.